This is a list of T cell receptor beta chains from one sample in a study of vaccination and CD4 T cells after COVID-19. TCRdb itself ran the PCR reads through MiXCR, one entry per CDR3 protein. The sample comprises some 9,300 distinct CDR3 sequences, 73% of which are singletons, and about a third rests with the top ten. These receptors' targets are unknown. Sample: CD4+ T cells from blood, cultured in vitro. All receptors derive from a human donor who had recovered from COVID-19. Both conserved end residues are part of each CDR3. The order of the fields is V gene, CDR3 length, D gene, clone size, J gene, CDR3 protein, CDR3 DNA. The D gene is left open where the match is weak. Expanded clones get a size class; other rows say once, few or many, or leave the size out.

v_call: TRBV7-2
cdr3_length: 15
d_call: .
clone_size: .
j_call: TRBJ1-6
cdr3_aa: CASSFRPGVESPLHF
cdr3_nt: TGTGCCAGCAGCTTCCGGCCAGGGGTGGAATCACCCCTCCACTTT

v_call: TRBV6-2/TRBV6-3
cdr3_length: 17
d_call: .
clone_size: .
j_call: TRBJ1-6
cdr3_aa: CASSYSMRGGYNSPLHF
cdr3_nt: TGTGCCAGCAGTTACTCGATGCGGGGAGGCTATAATTCACCCCTCCACTTT

v_call: TRBV12-3/TRBV12-4
cdr3_length: 14
d_call: .
clone_size: few
j_call: TRBJ1-2
cdr3_aa: CASSTGLGNYGYTF
cdr3_nt: TGTGCCAGCAGTACAGGGTTGGGGAACTATGGCTACACCTTC

v_call: TRBV20-1
cdr3_length: 13
d_call: .
clone_size: .
j_call: TRBJ1-2
cdr3_aa: CSARGTSNYGYTF
cdr3_nt: TGCAGTGCTAGAGGAACTTCTAACTATGGCTACACCTTC

v_call: TRBV7-2
cdr3_length: 14
d_call: TRBD1
clone_size: .
j_call: TRBJ2-2
cdr3_aa: CASSSTGGTGELFF
cdr3_nt: TGTGCCAGCAGCTCGACAGGGGGCACCGGGGAGCTGTTTTTT

v_call: TRBV6-2/TRBV6-3
cdr3_length: 13
d_call: .
clone_size: few
j_call: TRBJ1-2
cdr3_aa: CASRPRQYYGYTF
cdr3_nt: TGTGCCAGCAGACCAAGACAGTACTATGGCTACACCTTC

v_call: TRBV20-1
cdr3_length: 12
d_call: .
clone_size: .
j_call: TRBJ1-2
cdr3_aa: CSASTENYGYTF
cdr3_nt: TGCAGTGCTAGTACCGAGAACTATGGCTACACCTTC

v_call: TRBV6-1
cdr3_length: 14
d_call: .
clone_size: .
j_call: TRBJ1-6
cdr3_aa: CASRGPGENSPLHF
cdr3_nt: TGTGCCAGCAGGGGCCCCGGGGAAAATTCACCCCTCCACTTT

v_call: TRBV7-2
cdr3_length: 13
d_call: .
clone_size: .
j_call: TRBJ1-2
cdr3_aa: CASSLPWGYGYTF
cdr3_nt: TGTGCCAGCAGCTTACCTTGGGGCTATGGCTACACCTTC

v_call: TRBV6-1
cdr3_length: 15
d_call: TRBD1
clone_size: .
j_call: TRBJ2-2
cdr3_aa: CASRPGQGAPGELFF
cdr3_nt: TGTGCCAGCAGACCAGGACAGGGGGCGCCCGGGGAGCTGTTTTTT

v_call: TRBV6-1
cdr3_length: 14
d_call: .
clone_size: .
j_call: TRBJ2-3
cdr3_aa: CASNRARDTDTQYF
cdr3_nt: TGTGCCAGCAACCGGGCGCGGGACACAGATACGCAGTATTTT

v_call: TRBV7-2
cdr3_length: 18
d_call: .
clone_size: .
j_call: TRBJ2-2
cdr3_aa: CASSPNAGHVANTGELFF
cdr3_nt: TGTGCCAGCAGCCCTAATGCGGGACACGTAGCGAACACCGGGGAGCTGTTTTTT

v_call: TRBV18
cdr3_length: 14
d_call: TRBD1
clone_size: few
j_call: TRBJ1-5
cdr3_aa: CASSRDSGNQPQHF
cdr3_nt: TGTGCCAGCTCTAGGGACAGTGGGAATCAGCCCCAGCATTTT

v_call: TRBV6-1
cdr3_length: 13
d_call: .
clone_size: .
j_call: TRBJ1-1
cdr3_aa: CASSEVENTEAFF
cdr3_nt: TGTGCCAGCAGTGAAGTGGAGAACACTGAAGCTTTCTTT

v_call: TRBV28
cdr3_length: 13
d_call: .
clone_size: .
j_call: TRBJ1-5
cdr3_aa: CASNLGSNQPQHF
cdr3_nt: TGTGCCAGCAACCTAGGGAGCAATCAGCCCCAGCATTTT

v_call: TRBV6-1
cdr3_length: 15
d_call: .
clone_size: .
j_call: TRBJ2-5
cdr3_aa: CASSEGHSGRETQYF
cdr3_nt: TGTGCCAGCAGTGAAGGCCACTCAGGTCGAGAGACCCAGTACTTC

v_call: TRBV20-1
cdr3_length: 14
d_call: TRBD1
clone_size: few
j_call: TRBJ1-2
cdr3_aa: CSARSQDRAYGYTF
cdr3_nt: TGCAGTGCTAGGTCCCAAGACAGGGCGTATGGCTACACCTTC

v_call: TRBV20-1
cdr3_length: 13
d_call: TRBD2
clone_size: .
j_call: TRBJ2-7
cdr3_aa: CSASGGSSYEQYF
cdr3_nt: TGCAGTGCTAGTGGCGGGAGCTCCTACGAGCAGTACTTC

v_call: TRBV11-2
cdr3_length: 15
d_call: .
clone_size: .
j_call: TRBJ1-1
cdr3_aa: CASSYLGRPNTEAFF
cdr3_nt: TGTGCCAGCAGCTACCTCGGACGCCCGAACACTGAAGCTTTCTTT

v_call: TRBV27
cdr3_length: 16
d_call: TRBD2
clone_size: .
j_call: TRBJ2-3
cdr3_aa: CASRTRTSRMGDTQYF
cdr3_nt: TGTGCCAGTAGGACTCGGACTAGTAGGATGGGGGATACGCAGTATTTT

v_call: TRBV29-1
cdr3_length: 12
d_call: .
clone_size: .
j_call: TRBJ2-5
cdr3_aa: CSVGPGTETQYF
cdr3_nt: TGCAGCGTGGGCCCAGGGACAGAGACCCAGTACTTC

v_call: TRBV5-1
cdr3_length: 14
d_call: .
clone_size: .
j_call: TRBJ1-5
cdr3_aa: CASSLGAENQPQHF
cdr3_nt: TGCGCCAGCAGCTTGGGGGCAGAGAATCAGCCCCAGCATTTT

v_call: TRBV10-3
cdr3_length: 15
d_call: .
clone_size: .
j_call: TRBJ1-1
cdr3_aa: CAITGGPGKNTEAFF
cdr3_nt: TGTGCCATCACCGGGGGACCGGGGAAGAACACTGAAGCTTTCTTT

v_call: TRBV2
cdr3_length: 13
d_call: TRBD1
clone_size: .
j_call: TRBJ2-5
cdr3_aa: CASRARQGETQYF
cdr3_nt: TGTGCCAGCAGAGCAAGACAGGGAGAGACCCAGTACTTC

v_call: TRBV7-6
cdr3_length: 13
d_call: .
clone_size: .
j_call: TRBJ2-5
cdr3_aa: CASSLGTEETQYF
cdr3_nt: TGTGCCAGCAGCTTAGGTACAGAAGAGACCCAGTACTTC

v_call: TRBV19
cdr3_length: 11
d_call: .
clone_size: .
j_call: TRBJ2-5
cdr3_aa: CASSMGETQYF
cdr3_nt: TGTGCCAGTAGTATGGGAGAGACCCAGTACTTC

v_call: TRBV6-2/TRBV6-3
cdr3_length: 15
d_call: .
clone_size: .
j_call: TRBJ2-2
cdr3_aa: CASSWSLASSGELFF
cdr3_nt: TGTGCCAGCAGTTGGAGCCTAGCGAGCTCCGGGGAGCTGTTTTTT

v_call: TRBV20-1
cdr3_length: 14
d_call: TRBD1
clone_size: few
j_call: TRBJ1-5
cdr3_aa: CSAVEDRGHQPQHF
cdr3_nt: TGCAGTGCAGTAGAGGACAGGGGGCATCAGCCCCAGCATTTT

v_call: TRBV18
cdr3_length: 12
d_call: .
clone_size: .
j_call: TRBJ2-5
cdr3_aa: CASSPNQETQYF
cdr3_nt: TGTGCCAGCTCACCCAACCAAGAGACCCAGTACTTC

v_call: TRBV6-5
cdr3_length: 15
d_call: .
clone_size: .
j_call: TRBJ2-2
cdr3_aa: CASSWVSMGAGELFF
cdr3_nt: TGTGCCAGCAGTTGGGTCTCGATGGGGGCCGGGGAGCTGTTTTTT

v_call: TRBV5-3
cdr3_length: 13
d_call: .
clone_size: .
j_call: TRBJ2-2
cdr3_aa: CARSTYFTGELFF
cdr3_nt: TGTGCCAGAAGCACATACTTCACCGGGGAGCTGTTTTTT

v_call: TRBV6-1
cdr3_length: 14
d_call: TRBD1
clone_size: .
j_call: TRBJ2-7
cdr3_aa: CASRETGVGNEQYF
cdr3_nt: TGTGCCAGCAGGGAGACAGGGGTCGGGAACGAGCAGTACTTC

v_call: TRBV11-3
cdr3_length: 17
d_call: .
clone_size: .
j_call: TRBJ1-1
cdr3_aa: CASSLDLGGRPNTEAFF
cdr3_nt: TGTGCCAGCAGCTTAGATCTGGGTGGAAGACCTAACACTGAAGCTTTCTTT

v_call: TRBV7-2
cdr3_length: 17
d_call: .
clone_size: few
j_call: TRBJ1-5
cdr3_aa: CASSLVPTSGVHQPQHF
cdr3_nt: TGTGCCAGCAGCTTAGTCCCCACTTCAGGGGTGCATCAGCCCCAGCATTTT

v_call: TRBV20-1
cdr3_length: 14
d_call: TRBD2
clone_size: once
j_call: TRBJ2-1
cdr3_aa: CSAGLAGQYNEQFF
cdr3_nt: TGCAGTGCTGGACTAGCGGGGCAATACAATGAGCAGTTCTTC

v_call: TRBV11-2
cdr3_length: 16
d_call: .
clone_size: once
j_call: TRBJ2-3
cdr3_aa: CASSSGTGSSTDTQYF
cdr3_nt: TGTGCCAGCAGCTCTGGGACTGGCTCTAGCACAGATACGCAGTATTTT

v_call: TRBV12-3/TRBV12-4
cdr3_length: 15
d_call: TRBD2
clone_size: .
j_call: TRBJ2-7
cdr3_aa: CASSFLAGGSYEQYF
cdr3_nt: TGTGCCAGCAGTTTCCTAGCGGGAGGTTCTTACGAGCAGTACTTC

v_call: TRBV29-1
cdr3_length: 14
d_call: TRBD1
clone_size: few
j_call: TRBJ2-7
cdr3_aa: CSVDIPGTGYEQYF
cdr3_nt: TGCAGCGTTGACATCCCAGGGACAGGGTACGAGCAGTACTTC

v_call: TRBV3-1
cdr3_length: 12
d_call: .
clone_size: .
j_call: TRBJ2-5
cdr3_aa: CASRSTGETQYF
cdr3_nt: TGTGCCAGCAGATCCACGGGAGAGACCCAGTACTTC

v_call: TRBV7-9
cdr3_length: 13
d_call: TRBD1
clone_size: few
j_call: TRBJ1-1
cdr3_aa: CASSLGARGEAFF
cdr3_nt: TGTGCCAGCAGCTTAGGGGCCAGGGGGGAGGCTTTCTTT

v_call: TRBV11-3
cdr3_length: 15
d_call: TRBD2
clone_size: .
j_call: TRBJ2-5
cdr3_aa: CASRRGTSDWGTQYF
cdr3_nt: TGTGCCAGCAGAAGAGGGACTAGCGATTGGGGGACCCAGTACTTC

v_call: TRBV5-4
cdr3_length: 15
d_call: TRBD1
clone_size: .
j_call: TRBJ1-6
cdr3_aa: CASSLGTGGNSPLHF
cdr3_nt: TGTGCCAGCAGCCTTGGGACAGGGGGTAATTCACCCCTCCACTTT

v_call: TRBV7-3
cdr3_length: 13
d_call: TRBD1
clone_size: .
j_call: TRBJ1-2
cdr3_aa: CASSPGTGEGYTF
cdr3_nt: TGTGCCAGCAGCCCCGGGACAGGGGAAGGCTACACCTTC

v_call: TRBV6-1
cdr3_length: 14
d_call: .
clone_size: .
j_call: TRBJ1-6
cdr3_aa: CASSEVRGNSPLHF
cdr3_nt: TGTGCCAGCAGTGAAGTGAGGGGGAATTCACCCCTCCACTTT

v_call: TRBV19
cdr3_length: 12
d_call: TRBD1
clone_size: .
j_call: TRBJ1-2
cdr3_aa: CASSMTGHGYTF
cdr3_nt: TGTGCCAGTAGTATGACAGGGCATGGCTACACCTTC

v_call: TRBV7-9
cdr3_length: 15
d_call: TRBD1
clone_size: once
j_call: TRBJ2-2
cdr3_aa: CASSRQGADTGELFF
cdr3_nt: TGTGCCAGCAGTCGACAGGGGGCGGACACCGGGGAGCTGTTTTTT

v_call: TRBV2
cdr3_length: 14
d_call: TRBD1
clone_size: .
j_call: TRBJ1-1
cdr3_aa: CASSEARTGVEAFF
cdr3_nt: TGTGCCAGCAGTGAAGCCAGGACAGGGGTTGAAGCTTTCTTT

v_call: TRBV7-2
cdr3_length: 13
d_call: .
clone_size: once
j_call: TRBJ1-2
cdr3_aa: CASSQGQNYGYTF
cdr3_nt: TGTGCCAGCAGCCAAGGACAGAATTATGGCTACACCTTC

v_call: TRBV7-2
cdr3_length: 13
d_call: .
clone_size: .
j_call: TRBJ1-2
cdr3_aa: CASSLPRVYGYTF
cdr3_nt: TGTGCCAGCAGCTTACCCAGGGTGTATGGCTACACCTTC

v_call: TRBV11-3
cdr3_length: 19
d_call: .
clone_size: .
j_call: TRBJ2-1
cdr3_aa: CASSPGLGVWKVDYNEQFF
cdr3_nt: TGTGCCAGCAGCCCCGGCTTGGGGGTATGGAAGGTTGACTACAATGAGCAGTTCTTC

v_call: TRBV6-5
cdr3_length: 14
d_call: .
clone_size: .
j_call: TRBJ2-7
cdr3_aa: CASSFGQVPYEQYF
cdr3_nt: TGTGCCAGCAGTTTCGGTCAGGTACCCTACGAGCAGTACTTC

v_call: TRBV2
cdr3_length: 12
d_call: .
clone_size: .
j_call: TRBJ2-7
cdr3_aa: CASRAGSYEQYF
cdr3_nt: TGTGCCAGCAGAGCTGGGTCCTACGAGCAGTACTTC

v_call: TRBV2
cdr3_length: 12
d_call: .
clone_size: .
j_call: TRBJ1-2
cdr3_aa: CASSVYNYGYTF
cdr3_nt: TGTGCCAGCAGCGTTTACAACTATGGCTACACCTTC